The 8 T cell receptor beta chains reported below all come from one sample, sequenced in a study of cytomegalovirus exposure and HLA in healthy donors. Researchers ran the PCR with 60 Vbeta and 13 Jbeta primers. This table comes from immunoSEQ multiplex PCR, and its TCRdb copy is limited to in-frame clones, with some not included. Of some 71,000 clones listed, about 75% were seen once; the top ten hold 3% to 3.5%. Sequencing used PBMCs. These receptors came from a man between 18 and 29 years old in good health and CMV-seronegative.

This clone was seen more than once but under ten times. V is TRBV5-4 and J is TRBJ1-1, with 9 nucleotides matching TRBD1. Germline-derived CDR1 and CDR2 are SGHNT and YYREEE (reference sequence). V lost 5 bases and J lost 2; bases outside the gene matches: 7. The CDR3 has 15 amino acids. Here the CDR3 reads CASSYPGQGNTEAFF. The DNA of the CDR3 is TGTGCCAGCAGTTATCCGGGACAGGGTAACACTGAAGCTTTCTTT.

This clone was seen a handful of times. The rearrangement joins TRBV13 to TRBJ1-2, with 7 bases aligning to TRBD1. J was trimmed by 3 bases and V by 4 bases; bases with no gene match: 5. The V gene's germline CDR1 is PRHDT and CDR2 FYEKMQ (reference sequence). This CDR3 has 14 amino acids. CDR3 amino acids: CASSSNDRDYGYTF. The CDR3 DNA reads TGTGCCAGCAGCTCCAATGACAGGGACTATGGCTACACCTTC. The full variable domain, rest sourced from reference TRBV13 and TRBJ1-2, is AAGVIQSPRHLIKEKRETATLKCYPIPRHDTVYWYQQGPGQDPQFLISFYEKMQSDKGSIPDRFSAQQFSDYHSELNMSSLELGDSALYFCASSSNDRDYGYTFGSGTRLTVV.

The sample holds a few counts of this clone. This rearrangement joins TRBV4-3 to TRBJ2-7, with a possible D match to TRBD2 (5 bases). Germline loops: CDR1 LGHNA, CDR2 YSLEER. The germline V and J ends were trimmed by 2 bases and 4 bases, with 12 bases remaining between them. The CDR3 runs to 14 residues. DNA of the CDR3: TGCGCCAGCAGCCAATCCCTAGCTCAATACGAGCAGTACGTC. Its translation is CASSQSLAQYEQYV.

The table lists this clone with a few counts. CDR3 in amino acids: CATRGQDFYGYTF. In DNA, the CDR3 is TGTGCCACCCGCGGACAGGACTTCTATGGCTACACCTTC. V gene TRBV19 combines with J gene TRBJ1-2; 7 nucleotides line up with TRBD1. CDR3 length: 13 residues. V lost 10 bases to trimming and J lost 4 bases; unmatched junction nucleotides: 9. The germline V gene encodes CDR1 LNHDA and CDR2 SQIVND (reference sequence).

This clone came up a few times. The rearrangement uses TRBV4-3 and TRBJ1-5, with D unclear. The V and J ends lost 1 base and 3 bases respectively, with 7 bases between them. This CDR3 spans 14 amino acids. Per the germline V gene, CDR1 is LGHNA and CDR2 is YSLEER. CDR3 protein: CASSQGLINQPQHF. CDR3 nucleotide sequence: TGCGCCAGCAGCCAAGGACTGATCAATCAGCCCCAGCATTTT.

The V call is TRBV28, the J call TRBJ1-4, with D possibly TRBD1 on 6 matching bases. The V end was cut by 4 bases, the J end by 0 bases, with 15 bases between. The CDR3 is made up of 17 amino acids. Germline CDR1 and CDR2: MDHEN and SYDVKM. CDR3 coding DNA: TGTGCCAGCAGTTCTGGACAGAGGCGTACAACTAATGAAAAACTGTTTTTT. It codes for CASSSGQRRTTNEKLFF.

Of note for this clone: The sample contains more than one DNA sequence encoding this CDR3. The chain joins TRBV11-2 to TRBJ2-7; no clear D gene. Germline-derived CDR1 and CDR2 are SGHAT and FQNNGV. The CDR3 has 11 residues. V lost 1 base and J 6 bases, leaving 4 bases between the germline ends. The CDR3 is CASSLVSEQYF. The CDR3 DNA reads TGTGCCAGCAGCTTAGTTAGCGAGCAGTACTTC. The variable domain in full, completed from reference TRBV11-2 and TRBJ2-7, reads EAGVAQSPRYKIIEKRQSVAFWCNPISGHATLYWYQQILGQGPKLLIQFQNNGVVDDSQLPKDRFSAERLKGVDSTLKIQPAKLEDSAVYLCASSLVSEQYFGPGTRLTVT.

The chain couples TRBV7-6 to TRBJ1-5; 9 nucleotides line up with TRBD1. This CDR3 region has 15 residues. Germline CDR1 and CDR2: SGHVS and FNYEAQ. V trimming: 5 bases; J trimming: 4 bases; junction bases outside the gene matches: 6. CDR3 residues: CASSPGTGRNQPQHF. For the CDR3, the DNA is TGTGCCAGCAGCCCCGGGACAGGGCGTAATCAGCCCCAGCATTTT. Using reference TRBV7-6 and TRBJ1-5 for the parts outside the CDR3, the full variable domain is GAGVSQSPRYKVTKRGQDVALRCDPISGHVSLYWYRQALGQGPEFLTYFNYEAQQDKSGLPNDRFSAERPEGSISTLTIQRTEQRDSAMYRCASSPGTGRNQPQHFGDGTRLSIL.